A selection of T cell receptor beta chains follows, all from one sample in a study of blood T cell repertoires in COVID-19. The protocol was immunoSEQ multiplex PCR, while the TCRdb copy is restricted to in-frame clones and leaves out a portion. This sample has 170,000 or so clones, with approximately 86% found just once. Material: peripheral blood. Receptors originate from a man in his 60s with COVID-19, enrolled during active disease. CDR3s include the opening cysteine and the closing phenylalanine or tryptophan. D genes are given only for firm matches. Expanded clones get a size class; other rows say once, few or many, or leave the size out.

cdr3_aa	cdr3_nt	clone_size	d_call	v_call	j_call
CASGLGLAGEGTDTQYF	TGTGCTAGTGGTTTGGGATTAGCGGGGGAGGGCACAGATACGCAGTATTTT	once	TRBD2	TRBV12-5	TRBJ2-3
CASSMGQTTGELFF	TGTGCCAGCAGTATGGGACAGACCACCGGGGAGCTGTTTTTT	-	TRBD1	TRBV11-2	TRBJ2-2
CASSHRGNVIETEAFF	TGTGCCAGCTCTCACAGGGGTAACGTGATTGAGACTGAAGCTTTCTTT	-	TRBD1	TRBV18	TRBJ1-1
CASSSRRAFF	TGTGCCAGCAGTTCCAGAAGAGCTTTCTTT	-	-	TRBV28	TRBJ1-1
CASSIGRGTEAFF	TGTGCCAGTAGTATCGGGCGGGGAACTGAAGCTTTCTTT	-	-	TRBV19	TRBJ1-1
CASSYPRTGSGYTF	TGTGCCAGCAGCTACCCAAGGACAGGGAGCGGCTACACCTTC	-	TRBD1	TRBV5-4	TRBJ1-2
CASSLRGPAPANEKLFF	TGTGCCAGCAGCCTCAGGGGGCCCGCCCCGGCTAATGAAAAACTGTTTTTT	-	TRBD1	TRBV6-2/TRBV6-3	TRBJ1-4
CASSFGGILTEAFF	TGTGCCAGCAGTTTTGGAGGGATTCTCACTGAAGCTTTCTTT	once	-	TRBV28	TRBJ1-1
CSVEDPPIGYTF	TGCAGCGTTGAAGATCCGCCTATTGGCTACACCTTC	once	-	TRBV29-1	TRBJ1-2
CASSLGTGNEQFF	TGTGCCAGCAGCTTAGGGACTGGGAATGAGCAGTTCTTC	-	-	TRBV7-2	TRBJ2-1
CASSPGTSGYSNQPQHF	TGTGCCAGCAGCCCAGGGACATCGGGGTATAGCAATCAGCCCCAGCATTTT	-	-	TRBV7-8	TRBJ1-5
CASSLYRDSYEQYF	TGTGCCAGCAGCCTTTACAGGGACTCCTACGAGCAGTACTTC	once	-	TRBV14	TRBJ2-7
CATSDVKTGNYGYTF	TGTGCCACCAGTGACGTTAAGACAGGGAACTATGGCTACACCTTC	once	TRBD1	TRBV24-1	TRBJ1-2
CASSYSGATGDEQFF	TGCGCCAGCAGCTATAGCGGGGCTACAGGCGATGAGCAGTTCTTC	-	TRBD2	TRBV5-1	TRBJ2-1
CAISDTGNNSPLHF	TGTGCCATCAGTGACACAGGGAACAATTCACCCCTCCACTTT	once	-	TRBV10-3	TRBJ1-6
CASRFGQGDYEQYF	TGTGCCAGCAGATTCGGACAGGGCGACTACGAGCAGTACTTC	-	TRBD1	TRBV6-5	TRBJ2-7
CASRAGGVQPQHF	TGTGCCAGCAGGGCAGGGGGTGTTCAGCCCCAGCATTTT	-	TRBD1	TRBV12-3/TRBV12-4	TRBJ1-5
CASSPDPRAHEQYF	TGTGCCAGCAGTCCCGACCCGCGAGCGCACGAGCAGTACTTC	-	-	TRBV6-5	TRBJ2-7
CASSRGLALNTGELFF	TGCGCCAGCAGCCGCGGACTAGCGCTTAACACCGGGGAGCTGTTTTTT	-	TRBD2	TRBV4-1	TRBJ2-2
CASKYFYGYTF	TGTGCCAGCAAATATTTCTATGGCTACACCTTC	-	-	TRBV6-5	TRBJ1-2